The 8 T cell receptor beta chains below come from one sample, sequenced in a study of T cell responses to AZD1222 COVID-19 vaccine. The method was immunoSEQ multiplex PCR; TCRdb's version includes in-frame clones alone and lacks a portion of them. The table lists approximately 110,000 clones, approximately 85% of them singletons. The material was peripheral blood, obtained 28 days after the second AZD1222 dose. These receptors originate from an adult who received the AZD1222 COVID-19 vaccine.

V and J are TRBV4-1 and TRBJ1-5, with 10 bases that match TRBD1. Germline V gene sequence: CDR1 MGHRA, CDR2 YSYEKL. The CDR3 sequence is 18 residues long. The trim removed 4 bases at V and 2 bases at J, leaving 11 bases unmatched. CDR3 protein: CASSPLLRTGGRNQPQHF. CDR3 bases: TGCGCCAGCAGCCCTCTCCTGAGGACAGGGGGGCGCAATCAGCCCCAGCATTTT.

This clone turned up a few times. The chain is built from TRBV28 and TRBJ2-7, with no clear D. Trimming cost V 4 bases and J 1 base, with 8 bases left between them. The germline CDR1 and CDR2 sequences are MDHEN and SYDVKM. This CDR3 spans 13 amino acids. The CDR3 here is CASSSAKSYEQYF. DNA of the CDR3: TGTGCCAGCAGTTCTGCGAAGTCCTACGAGCAGTACTTC.

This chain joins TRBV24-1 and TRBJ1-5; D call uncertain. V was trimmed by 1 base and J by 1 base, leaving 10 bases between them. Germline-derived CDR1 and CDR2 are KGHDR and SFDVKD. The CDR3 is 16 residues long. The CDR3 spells CATSDFQDGSNQPQHF. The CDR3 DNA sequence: TGTGCCACCAGTGATTTCCAGGATGGAAGCAATCAGCCCCAGCATTTT.

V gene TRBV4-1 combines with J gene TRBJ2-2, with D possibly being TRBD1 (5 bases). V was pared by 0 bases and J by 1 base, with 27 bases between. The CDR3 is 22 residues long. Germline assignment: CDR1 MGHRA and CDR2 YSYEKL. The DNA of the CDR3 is TGCGCCAGCAGCCAAGATGTTTCAGGGCAGGGCCCAATATCCTTGAACACCGGGGAGCTGTTTTTT. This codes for CASSQDVSGQGPISLNTGELFF.

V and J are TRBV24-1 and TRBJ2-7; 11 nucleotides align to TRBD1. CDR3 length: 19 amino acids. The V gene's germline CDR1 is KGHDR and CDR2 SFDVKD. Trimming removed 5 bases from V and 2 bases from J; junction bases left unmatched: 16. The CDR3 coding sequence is TGTGCCACCAGTGCCACTAGGACAGGGGGCGATGAAATTCCCTACGAGCAGTACTTC. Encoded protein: CATSATRTGGDEIPYEQYF.

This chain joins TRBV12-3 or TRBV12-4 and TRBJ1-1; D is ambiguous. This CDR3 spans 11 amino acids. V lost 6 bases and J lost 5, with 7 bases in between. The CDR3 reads CASRSRTEAFF. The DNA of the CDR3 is TGTGCCAGCAGGTCGAGGACTGAAGCTTTCTTT.

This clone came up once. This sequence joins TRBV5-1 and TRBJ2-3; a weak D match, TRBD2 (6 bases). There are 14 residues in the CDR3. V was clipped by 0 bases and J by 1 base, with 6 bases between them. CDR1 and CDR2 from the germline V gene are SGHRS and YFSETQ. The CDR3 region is CASSLAGGTDTQYF. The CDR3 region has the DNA TGCGCCAGCAGCTTGGCGGGGGGCACAGATACGCAGTATTTT.

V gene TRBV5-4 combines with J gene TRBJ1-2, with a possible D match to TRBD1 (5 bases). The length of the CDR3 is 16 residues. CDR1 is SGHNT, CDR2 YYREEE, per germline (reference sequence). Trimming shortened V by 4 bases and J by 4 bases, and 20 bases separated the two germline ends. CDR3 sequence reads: CASSGKGTGDLYGYTF. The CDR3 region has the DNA TGTGCCAGCAGCGGGAAGGGCACGGGGGATCTCTATGGCTACACCTTC.